This T cell receptor beta chain is from a study of CD8+ T cells in alopecia areata (dated by TCRdb to about 2018). A note on the overall study: Treated patients were enrolled in an open-label pilot trial of oral tofacitinib at 5 to 10 mg twice daily for moderate-to-severe alopecia areata. immunoSEQ multiplex PCR using 35 Vbeta forward primers and 13 Jbeta reverse primers was used to amplify TCRbeta CDR3 regions. Tofacitinib was given for 6 to 18 months, followed by 6 months of follow-up off drug to assess delayed response and recurrence. In treated patients, disease severity was measured using the SALT score, which gives the percentage of scalp surface area affected. Biopsies were taken from tofacitinib-treated patients at baseline and at 4 and 24 weeks of treatment, and a later scalp biopsy was taken in several of the tofacitinib-treated patients. RNA was extracted with the PAXgene miRNA kit for fixed scalp, the miRNeasy kit for PBMCs, and the RNeasy kit for mouse skin. On the human side, TCRbeta sequencing was run on scalp tissue and on sorted CD4+ and CD8+ peripheral blood T cells from healthy controls and from alopecia areata patients with either patchy or totalis/universalis disease. High-throughput TCRbeta sequencing was used to examine T cell clonal expansion in alopecia areata in both the C3H/HeJ mouse model and human patients. Clonality in the scalp was compared among normal scalp (n=4), patchy alopecia areata scalp (n=8), and alopecia totalis/universalis scalp (n=8).

To note about this clone: Which antigen it targets is not known. No qualities accompany the bases; no much larger clone lies one base away.

Points the paper makes about the study in general: TCR sequences shared between patients were less clear than in mice, possibly partly because of HLA diversity in the patient population. Lesional scalp, especially in alopecia totalis/universalis, showed higher clonality and more expanded CD8+ clones than normal scalp, suggesting antigenic drive. Because the treated cohort was small and had only one nonresponder, larger studies are needed to examine links between baseline CD8+ expansion and response. Scalp clonality and the number of expanded CD8+ clones among the top 100 scalp clones were significantly decreased by tofacitinib. Unlike mouse skin, which is dominated by gammadelta T cells, normal human skin has resident alphabeta T cells that are also sequenced, and this complicates analysis of the scalp TCR repertoire. Many expanded lesional clones persisted in scalp and blood during tofacitinib treatment, which may partly explain relapse after stopping treatment.

The library was obtained by the immunoSEQ multiplex PCR assay. RNA was extracted from all samples and reverse transcribed into cDNA, which served as template for TCR sequencing. First-strand cDNA was synthesized with SuperScript III using a 2:1 mix of oligo-dT and random hexamers. A synthetic immune receptor repertoire was used to gauge amplification bias, and whatever bias remained was removed computationally. The paper's processing steps were these. Raw reads were preprocessed to remove errors, and CDR3 was defined by IMGT conventions from the conserved cysteine to phenylalanine. Clonality was computed as 1 minus the Shannon entropy, with the entropy normalized by log2 of the number of productive unique TCRs. Whether scalp clones were CD4 or CD8 was inferred by matching scalp TCRbeta sequences against CD4 and CD8 repertoires sorted from blood. TCRdb obtained this table from immuneACCESS and retained in-frame rearrangements with V and J assigned. These tables miss some clones; where compared with another copy, unresolved V genes account for less than half of the shortfall, and the remainder is unexplained. That table is the source of V, J and clone size, and D and trimming were worked out from the DNA. The sample contains around 270,000 clones, 58% of them found a single time. Of the sample, around 1.7% falls within the top ten clones.

The time point tag for this specimen amounts to: about 5 months on oral tofacitinib. This specimen's treatment or condition label, per the study, means: oral pan-JAK inhibitor, 5-10 mg twice daily. Lesional scalp punch biopsies and peripheral blood were collected from alopecia areata patients. PBMCs were isolated by density centrifugation and stained for CD3, CD4 and CD8, and CD4+ and CD8+ T cells were sorted on a FACSAria. V gives up 4 bases and J gives up 0 bases, and the segment between their germline ends measures 17 bases. The germline V gene yields SGHRS for CDR1 and YFSETQ for CDR2. CDR3 length: 16 amino acids, cysteine to phenylalanine. Just the 48-base CDR3 DNA is kept, in frame starting at base 1.

This TCR was sampled from a human donor with alopecia areata. The chain is encoded by TRBV5-1 joined to TRBJ2-7, with no confidently assigned D gene. Sequencing was performed on CD4+ T cells sorted from blood, taken at week 24, from a patient treated with tofacitinib. The DNA sequence follows: TGCGCCAGCAGCCCCCTCCAGCTGGTAAGCTCCTACGAGCAGTACTTC. It codes for CASSPLQLVSSYEQYF.